The clone carrying this T cell receptor beta chain was observed at least ten times. The antigen remains unidentified. These data belong to a study of breast tumors, draining lymph nodes, adjacent tissues. Findings and caveats of the study: That most tumor T cells come from lymph nodes remained unproven. Compared with basal-like, luminal-like tumors shared significantly more repertoire with nontumor tissue. Tumors had less TCR diversity than lymph nodes, more than nontumor tissue.

Per the germline V gene, CDR1 is MNHNS and CDR2 is SASEGT. V was shortened by 5 bases and J by 5 bases, with 15 bases between the two germline ends. This CDR3 contains 14 residues. One entry per CDR3 protein results from TCRdb running MiXCR on the multiplex PCR reads. The repertoire has tens of thousands of distinct CDR3 sequences, 20% to 25% of them found once; the top ten carry more than 6.5%. The chain recombines TRBV6-1 with TRBJ1-2; no firm D call. Sample: breast tumor tissue. This clonotype was obtained from a female donor with breast cancer. Some clones in this sample may be carry-over from other donors' samples. This chain's CDR3 is CASSYFLAGYGYTF. The CDR3 DNA reads TGTGCCAGCAGTTACTTCCTTGCGGGGTATGGCTACACCTTC.